The 5 T cell receptor beta chains reported below all come from one sample, sequenced in a study of CD4 and CD8 cells across lung adenocarcinoma regions. TCRdb re-called the PCR reads with MiXCR, one entry per CDR3 protein. Among about 7,600 distinct CDR3 sequences, under 50% were seen once, and the ten largest hold around 95%. The sample comprised CD8+ T cells from the center of a lung tumor. The receptors stem from a male donor with lung adenocarcinoma. The CD4 and CD8 labels of this study may be unreliable.

The table lists this clonotype with a few counts. This rearrangement joins TRBV9 to TRBJ2-5, with D maybe TRBD2 (5 bases). Germline V gene data show CDR1 as SGDLS and CDR2 as YYNGEE. The CDR3 is made up of 15 amino acids. V lost 0 bases and J 2 bases, leaving 11 bases between the germline ends. The CDR3 here is CASSVDLQRQETQYF. The DNA for the CDR3 is TGTGCCAGCAGCGTAGATCTCCAGCGGCAAGAGACCCAGTACTTC.

The rearrangement links TRBV7-3 to TRBJ1-1, with 7 bases aligning to TRBD1. This CDR3 has 13 amino acids. Germline V CDR1 and CDR2: SGHTA, FQGTGA. Germline trimming cut 6 bases from V and 5 bases from J; bases unmatched to any gene: 6. The CDR3 here is CASRIDRETEAFF. DNA of the CDR3: TGTGCCAGCAGAATAGACAGGGAAACTGAAGCTTTCTTT. Complete variable domain (other parts from reference TRBV7-3 and TRBJ1-1): GAGVSQTPSNKVTEKGKYVELRCDPISGHTALYWYRQSLGQGPEFLIYFQGTGAADDSGLPNDRFFAVRPEGSVSTLKIQRTERGDSAVYLCASRIDRETEAFFGQGTRLTVV.

This clonotype showed up many times. The chain combines TRBV6-6 with TRBJ1-2; the D is unclear. CDR1 and CDR2 from the germline V gene are MNHNY and SVGAGI (reference sequence). Trimming removed 5 bases at V and 7 bases at J, with 17 bases between. CDR3 length: 14 residues. The CDR3 DNA sequence: TGTGCCAGCAGTAACCCCGCCTATCGAGGTGGCTACACCTTC. Translating gives CASSNPAYRGGYTF.

About this clonotype itself: An end of the junction does not agree with germline; a read error may underlie this. J is TRBJ2-1 and V is TRBV14; weak D call: TRBD1 (6 bases). Germline lookup yields CDR1 SGHDN and CDR2 FVKESK. This CDR3 has 14 residues. The CDR3 bases are TGTGCCAGCAGCCAAGACATGATGGGGACAACCTCCATCTTC. Protein sequence: CASSQDMMGTTSIF.

The chain employs TRBV6-1 and TRBJ2-6; 11 bases match TRBD2. The V and J ends lost 1 base and 4 bases, in that order; junction bases with no gene match: 6. The CDR3 sequence is 18 residues long. CDR1 is MNHNS, CDR2 SASEGT, per germline. This chain's CDR3 is CASSEVAGGVGGANVLTF. The CDR3 coding sequence is TGTGCCAGCAGTGAAGTAGCGGGAGGGGTGGGAGGGGCCAACGTCCTGACTTTC.